This entry features one T cell receptor (beta chain) sequence. Its antigen is still unknown. The sample is drawn from a study of regulatory T cells in long-lasting Graves disease. As for the study in general: With positive TSH receptor antibodies and over 5 years of antithyroid drugs, Graves' disease was considered persistent. Findings and caveats of the study: Persistent patients shared more public clonotypes (approximately 2,900) than new patients (approximately 970). Lower TCR diversity was seen in persistent Graves' patients than in newly diagnosed ones.

This CDR3 is built from 17 residues. Germline V gene sequence: CDR1 SGHRS, CDR2 YFSETQ. V shed 4 bases, J shed 4 bases, and the junction held 9 bases outside the gene matches. Combining iRepertoire HTBI primers with Arm-PCR of CDR3 regions, the authors built TCR beta libraries. TCRdb analysed the multiplex PCR reads with MiXCR anew, one entry per CDR3 protein. Of about 460,000 distinct CDR3 sequences in the sample, 22% were seen once. Documented time point: persistent/refractory GD, antithyroid drugs over 5 years with positive TRAb. The TCR library was made from RNA that had been extracted from PBMCs in TRIzol. Diagnosis followed American Thyroid Association guidelines for Graves' disease.

The chain has TRBV5-1 and TRBJ2-2; 11 bases match TRBD1. The TCR originated in a female donor with Graves disease. The sample was peripheral blood mononuclear cells (PBMCs), taken when the disease was refractory, from a patient treated with antithyroid drugs. Written as DNA, the CDR3 is TGCGCCAGCAGCCTCTCCGGGACAGGGGGTAGCACCGGGGAGCTGTTTTTT. Protein product: CASSLSGTGGSTGELFF.